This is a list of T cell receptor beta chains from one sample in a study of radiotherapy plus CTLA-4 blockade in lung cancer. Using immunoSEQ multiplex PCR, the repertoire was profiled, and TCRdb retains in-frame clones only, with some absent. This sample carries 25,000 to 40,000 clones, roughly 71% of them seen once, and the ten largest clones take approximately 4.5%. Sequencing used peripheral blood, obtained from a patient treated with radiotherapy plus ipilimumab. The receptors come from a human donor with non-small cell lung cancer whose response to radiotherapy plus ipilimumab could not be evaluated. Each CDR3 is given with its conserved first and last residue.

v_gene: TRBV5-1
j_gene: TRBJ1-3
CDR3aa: CASSIQGTGNTIYF

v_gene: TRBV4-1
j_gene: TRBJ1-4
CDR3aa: CASSHLGTEKLFF

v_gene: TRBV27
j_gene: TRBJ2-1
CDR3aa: CASSWRWGVRYNEQFF

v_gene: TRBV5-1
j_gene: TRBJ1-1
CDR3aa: CASSSSTGNTEAFF

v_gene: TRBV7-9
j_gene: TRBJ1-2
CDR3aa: CASSSPGGEVGYGYTF

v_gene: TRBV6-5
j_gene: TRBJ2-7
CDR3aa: CATSDSSYEQYF

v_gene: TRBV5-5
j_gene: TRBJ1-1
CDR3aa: CASSPRENTEAFF

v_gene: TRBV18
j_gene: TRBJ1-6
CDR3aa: CASSSEVVRQGVSPLHF

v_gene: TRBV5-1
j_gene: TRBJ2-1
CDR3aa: CASSLGTSGIVDEQFF

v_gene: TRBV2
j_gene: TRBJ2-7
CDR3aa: CASSETGRGLVVVYEQYF

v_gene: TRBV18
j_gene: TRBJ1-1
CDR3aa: CASSPLDRAWVTEAFF

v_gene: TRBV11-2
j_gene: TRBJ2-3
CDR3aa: CASSLGLAGGPGDTQYF

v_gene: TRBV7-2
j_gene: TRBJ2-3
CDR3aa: CASSLAPRGTDTQYF

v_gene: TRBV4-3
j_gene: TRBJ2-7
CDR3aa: CASSQVAGVGYEQYF

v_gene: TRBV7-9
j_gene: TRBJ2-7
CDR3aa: CASSSSESSYEQYF

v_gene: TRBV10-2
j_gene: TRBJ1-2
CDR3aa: CASSETVTGRTYGYTF

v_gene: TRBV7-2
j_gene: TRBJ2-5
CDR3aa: CASSLGREGETQYF

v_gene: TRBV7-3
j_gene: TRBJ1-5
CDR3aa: CASSLEQGLNQPQHF

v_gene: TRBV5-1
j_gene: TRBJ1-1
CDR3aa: CASSSTGTGVTEAFF

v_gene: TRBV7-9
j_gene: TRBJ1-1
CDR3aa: CASSPRTGMNTEAFF

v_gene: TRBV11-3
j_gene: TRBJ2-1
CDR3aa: CASSLDFRANEQFF

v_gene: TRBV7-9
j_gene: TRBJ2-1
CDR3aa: CASSSAGSSGMNNEQFF

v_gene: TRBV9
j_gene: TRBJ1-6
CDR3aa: CASSVATDHNSPLHF

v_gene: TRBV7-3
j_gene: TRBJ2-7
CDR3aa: CASSPSGSPYEQYF

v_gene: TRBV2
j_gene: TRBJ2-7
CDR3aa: CASSAGTGDVWNYEQYF

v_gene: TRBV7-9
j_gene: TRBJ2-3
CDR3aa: CASWVGGGTDTQYF

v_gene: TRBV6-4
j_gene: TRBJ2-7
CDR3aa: CASSDRILPGTGQEEQYF

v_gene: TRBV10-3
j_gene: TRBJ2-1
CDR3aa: CAISEFTGGAYNEQFF

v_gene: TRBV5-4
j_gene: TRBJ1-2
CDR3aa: CASSLIQGARGYTF

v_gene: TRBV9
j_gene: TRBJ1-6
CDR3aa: CASSGGFGQRDNSPLHF

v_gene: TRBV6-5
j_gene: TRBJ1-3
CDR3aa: CASSSRGPGNTIYF

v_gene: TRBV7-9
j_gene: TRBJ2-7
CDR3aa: CASSLTAGGHYEQYF

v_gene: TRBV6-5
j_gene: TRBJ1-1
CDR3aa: CASSPMDRAYTEAFF

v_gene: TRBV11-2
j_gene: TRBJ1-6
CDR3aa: CASSLGDSGYNSPLHF

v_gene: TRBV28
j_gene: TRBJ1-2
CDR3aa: CASKGQGNYGYTF

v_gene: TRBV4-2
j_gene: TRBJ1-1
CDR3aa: CASNNGGQANTEAFF

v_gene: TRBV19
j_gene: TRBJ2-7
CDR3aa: CASSIAGTGNYEQYF

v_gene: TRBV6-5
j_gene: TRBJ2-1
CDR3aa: CASSYSASGTNEQFF

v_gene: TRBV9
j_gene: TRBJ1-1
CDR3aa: CASSSMTGRTEAFF

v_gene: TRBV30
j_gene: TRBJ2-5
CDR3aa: CAWGRGLAARQETQYF

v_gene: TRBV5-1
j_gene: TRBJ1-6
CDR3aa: CASRADSSYNSPLHF

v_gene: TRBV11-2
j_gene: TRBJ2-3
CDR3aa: CAGAGQGITDTQYF

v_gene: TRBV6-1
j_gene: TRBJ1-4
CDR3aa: CASSLGGANEKLFF

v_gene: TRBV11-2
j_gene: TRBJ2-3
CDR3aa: CASSWNLAGGQYF

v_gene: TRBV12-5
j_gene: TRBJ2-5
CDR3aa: CASGLARGLAGGRYQETQYF

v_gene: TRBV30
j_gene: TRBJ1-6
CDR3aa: CAWSILGTGESPLHF

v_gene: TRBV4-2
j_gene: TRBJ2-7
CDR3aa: CASSQEEGGRTEGQIYEQYF

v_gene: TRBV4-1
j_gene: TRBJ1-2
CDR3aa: CASRLTLGSSGGYTF

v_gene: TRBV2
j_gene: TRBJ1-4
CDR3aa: CASSEGPGSGEKLFF